These T cell receptor beta chains were read from a single sample in a study of OX40 agonist ivuxolimab in advanced cancers. Generated by immunoSEQ multiplex PCR, the TCRdb table keeps only in-frame clones and is missing some. The data show roughly 95,000 clones, under 90% seen once. Sequencing used CD4+ or CD8+ T cells sorted from blood, obtained in a trial of the OX40 agonist ivuxolimab. Receptors originate from an adult with an advanced solid tumor such as melanoma, head and neck, liver or kidney cancer. The CDR3 runs from the conserved cysteine through the conserved F or W. A D gene is named only where the DNA matches it firmly. Part of the rows lack a size; the others show once, few, many or a class for expanded clones.

cdr3_aa	cdr3_nt	clone_size	j_call	v_call	d_call
CASTWGLAGGPGELFF	TGTGCCAGCACTTGGGGACTAGCGGGAGGGCCCGGGGAGCTGTTTTTT	once	TRBJ2-2	TRBV6-6	TRBD2
CASSPTGLAGATFF	TGTGCCAGCAGTCCTACGGGACTAGCGGGGGCCACTTTCTTC	few	TRBJ2-1	TRBV2	TRBD2
CASSLTMGETQYF	TGTGCCAGCAGCTTAACGATGGGAGAGACCCAGTACTTC	.	TRBJ2-5	TRBV7-9	.
CASSEAGTSYETQYF	TGTGCCAGCAGTGAAGCTGGGACATCGTATGAGACCCAGTACTTC	.	TRBJ2-5	TRBV6-1	.
CASSEAGRAGELFF	TGCGCCAGCAGTGAGGCCGGGCGGGCAGGGGAGCTGTTTTTT	.	TRBJ2-2	TRBV10-1	.
CASSLTDAAIQFF	TGTGCCAGCAGCTTAACGGACGCGGCGATTCAGTTCTTC	.	TRBJ2-1	TRBV7-3	.
CASSLGDGAYEQYF	TGTGCCAGCAGCTTGGGTGACGGGGCCTACGAGCAGTACTTC	.	TRBJ2-7	TRBV5-4	.
CASSSYTEAFF	TGTGCCAGCAGTTCGTACACTGAAGCTTTCTTT	few	TRBJ1-1	TRBV25-1	.
CASRTQGYEQYF	TGTGCCAGCAGGACACAGGGGTACGAGCAGTACTTC	.	TRBJ2-7	TRBV27	TRBD1
CASRQSNQPQHF	TGTGCCAGCAGGCAGAGCAATCAGCCCCAGCATTTT	.	TRBJ1-5	TRBV6-1	.
CASSYSGGDQPQHF	TGTGCCAGCAGCTACTCAGGGGGAGATCAGCCCCAGCATTTT	few	TRBJ1-5	TRBV6-5	TRBD1
CASSEDRDRTEAFF	TGTGCCAGCAGCGAAGACAGGGATCGTACTGAAGCTTTCTTT	.	TRBJ1-1	TRBV2	TRBD1